Presented here are 12 T cell receptor beta chains from one specimen sequenced in a study of T cells in localized non-small cell lung cancer. Clones were sequenced by immunoSEQ multiplex PCR, and TCRdb holds only the in-frame ones, with some missing. The data contain fewer than 6,500 clones, more than 40% of them singletons. Sequenced material: lung tumor tissue, taken before any cancer treatment. The receptors come from a man aged 35 to 69 with stage I lung adenocarcinoma.

This clone was detected only once. The rearrangement joins TRBV18 to TRBJ1-5; a possible D gene is TRBD1 (5 bases). The CDR3 runs 16 residues. Germline CDR1 is KGHSH and CDR2 is LQKENI. With 3 bases removed from V and 2 bases from J, the gap between germline ends came to 14 bases. Written as DNA, the CDR3 is TGTGCCAGCTCACCTAAAGACAGAAAGGGCAATCAGCCCCAGCATTTT. Its protein product is CASSPKDRKGNQPQHF.

There are a few counts of this clone. V gene TRBV27 combines with J gene TRBJ2-6; D remains ambiguous. Germline V CDR1 and CDR2: MNHEY, SMNVEV (reference sequence). V was clipped by 2 bases and J by 2 bases, with 4 bases between them. The CDR3 covers 14 residues. As DNA, the CDR3 is TGTGCCAGCAGTTTAGGGACTGGGGCCAACGTCCTGACTTTC. Its protein product is CASSLGTGANVLTF.

This clone was counted only a few times. The CDR3 is CASSFSGVTEAFF. The CDR3 coding sequence is TGTGCCAGCAGCTTTTCCGGGGTGACTGAAGCTTTCTTT. This chain joins TRBV5-8 and TRBJ1-1; D is ambiguous. This CDR3 has 13 residues. The V and J ends lost 2 bases and 5 bases respectively, with 10 bases between them. Germline loops: CDR1 SGHTS, CDR2 YDEGEE.

V and J are TRBV30 and TRBJ2-7, with a weak D call TRBD1 (6 bases). Germline loops: CDR1 GTSNPN, CDR2 SVGIG (reference sequence). The germline V and J ends were trimmed by 3 bases and 6 bases, with 24 bases remaining between them. CDR3 length: 16 residues. The DNA of the CDR3 is TGTGCCTGGAGCCTTCACCACAGGGTAGGCCCCGCCGAGCAGTACTTC. Protein product: CAWSLHHRVGPAEQYF.

The rearrangement links TRBV11-3 to TRBJ1-5; D gene unclear. V was clipped by 1 base and J by 2 bases, with 6 bases between them. Per the germline V gene, CDR1 is SGHNT and CDR2 is YENEEA. This CDR3 has 14 amino acids. For the CDR3, the DNA is TGTGCCAGCAGCTTAGGGCTGGGCAATCAGCCCCAGCATTTT. Its translation: CASSLGLGNQPQHF.

In its sample, this clone was seen a few times. V usage is TRBV29-1 and J usage is TRBJ2-2, with D perhaps TRBD1 (6 bases). The CDR3 spans 15 residues. Trimming stripped 2 bases from V and 0 bases from J, with 10 bases between. CDR1 and CDR2 from the germline V gene are SQVTM and ANQGSEA. DNA of the CDR3: TGCAGCGTTGAATTGGGGGCCTCGAACACCGGGGAGCTGTTTTTT. It yields the protein CSVELGASNTGELFF.

This clone was seen a few times. V is TRBV30 and J is TRBJ2-7; maybe TRBD1 (5 bases). This CDR3 comprises 11 residues. With 6 bases removed from V and 2 bases from J, the gap between germline ends came to 8 bases. Per the germline V gene, CDR1 is GTSNPN and CDR2 is SVGIG (reference sequence). Here the CDR3 DNA reads TGTGCCTGTAAGGGGACCTACGAGCAGTACTTC. Encoded protein: CACKGTYEQYF.

This clone has a handful of counts. The rearrangement joins TRBV27 to TRBJ2-5, with D hard to call. This CDR3 is built from 12 residues. Trimming shortened V by 4 bases and J by 7 bases, and 10 bases separated the two germline ends. Germline V lookup: CDR1 MNHEY, CDR2 SMNVEV (reference sequence). The CDR3 bases are TGTGCCAGCAGTTCCCCCGGGTCGACCCAGTACTTC. It codes for CASSSPGSTQYF.

The gene calls are TRBV14 and TRBJ2-3; the D gene is possibly TRBD2 (7 bases). The CDR3 has 16 residues. Deletions cut 2 bases from V and 0 bases from J, with 12 bases between. CDR1 is SGHDN and CDR2 is FVKESK in the germline V gene. CDR3 sequence (DNA): TGTGCCAGCAGCCAATGGGGGGGCTTAAGCACAGATACGCAGTATTTT. It encodes CASSQWGGLSTDTQYF.

The chain links TRBV28 to TRBJ2-7; 7 positions match TRBD2. Germline V lookup: CDR1 MDHEN, CDR2 SYDVKM. The CDR3 has 12 residues. Trimming cost V 7 bases and J 2 bases; bases outside gene matches: 2. The CDR3 DNA reads as TGTGCCAGCACAGGACTAGCCTACGAGCAGTACTTC. Translation gives CASTGLAYEQYF.

This clone turned up a few times. In DNA, the CDR3 is TGTGCCATCAGGGAAGGACAGGGCTACGAGCAGTACTTC. Encoded protein: CAIREGQGYEQYF. J is TRBJ2-7 and V is TRBV6-8, with TRBD1 matching 8 bases. Unmatched junction bases numbered 8, after V lost 10 bases and J lost 3 bases. This CDR3 is 13 amino acids long. Germline V gene data show CDR1 as MNHGY and CDR2 as SAAAGT.

This clone turned up a few times. This chain links TRBV6-8 with TRBJ1-1; D gene ambiguous. Deletions cut 5 bases from V and 0 bases from J, with 10 bases between. The CDR3 totals 14 residues. From germline, CDR1 is MNHGY and CDR2 SAAAGT. CDR3 coding DNA: TGTGCCAGCAGTCAATCGGGGATGAACACTGAAGCTTTCTTT. Amino acid sequence: CASSQSGMNTEAFF.